The entry below gives a single T cell receptor beta chain sequence along with its context. Between the trimmed V and J ends, which lost 3 bases and 2 bases, there was a span of 17 bases. From germline, CDR1 is SGDLS and CDR2 YYNGEE. The CDR3 covers 16 residues. This record belongs to a study of blood T cell repertoires in COVID-19. In the source study's methods: Amplification of reference gene primers provided the estimated nucleated cell counts. The assay was immunoSEQ multiplex PCR, and TCRdb's table has in-frame clones only and misses some. D and trimming were read from the DNA, whereas the V and J calls and clone size are those reported in that table. The profile shows 200,000 to 250,000 clones, 75% to 85% of them singletons.

The sample consisted of peripheral blood. V is TRBV9 and J is TRBJ2-5; a weak D match, TRBD1 (6 bases). This clonotype originated in a woman aged 25-40 years with COVID-19, enrolled during active disease. CDR3 DNA: TGTGCCAGCAGCGCCAACCAAGGACAGATACAAGAGACCCAGTACTTC. Amino acid sequence: CASSANQGQIQETQYF.